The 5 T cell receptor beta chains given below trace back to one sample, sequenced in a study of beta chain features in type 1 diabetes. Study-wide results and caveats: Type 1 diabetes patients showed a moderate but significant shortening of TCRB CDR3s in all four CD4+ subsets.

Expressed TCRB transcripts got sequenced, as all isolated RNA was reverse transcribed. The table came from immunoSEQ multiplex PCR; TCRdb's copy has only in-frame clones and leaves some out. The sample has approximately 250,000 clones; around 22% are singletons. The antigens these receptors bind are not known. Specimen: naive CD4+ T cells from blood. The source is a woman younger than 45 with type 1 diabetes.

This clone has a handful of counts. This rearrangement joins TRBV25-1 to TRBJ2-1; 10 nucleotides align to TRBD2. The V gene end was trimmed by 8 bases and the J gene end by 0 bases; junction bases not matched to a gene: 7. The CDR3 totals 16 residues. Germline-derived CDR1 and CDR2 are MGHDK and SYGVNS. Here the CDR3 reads CASGSGRLSSYNEQFF. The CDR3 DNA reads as TGTGCCAGCGGTAGCGGGAGGCTTAGCTCCTACAATGAGCAGTTCTTC.

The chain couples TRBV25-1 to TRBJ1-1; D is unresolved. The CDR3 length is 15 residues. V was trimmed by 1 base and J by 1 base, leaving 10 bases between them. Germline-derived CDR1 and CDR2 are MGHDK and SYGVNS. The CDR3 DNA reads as TGTGCCAGCAGTGAATTTGCCAGTTCGAACACTGAAGCTTTCTTT. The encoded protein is CASSEFASSNTEAFF.

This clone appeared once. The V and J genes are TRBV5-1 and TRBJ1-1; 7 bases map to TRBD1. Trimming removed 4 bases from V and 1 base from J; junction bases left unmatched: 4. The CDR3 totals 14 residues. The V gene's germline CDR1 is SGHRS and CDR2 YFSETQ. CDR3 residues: CASSDRDQNTEAFF. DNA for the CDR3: TGCGCCAGCAGCGACAGGGACCAGAACACTGAAGCTTTCTTT.

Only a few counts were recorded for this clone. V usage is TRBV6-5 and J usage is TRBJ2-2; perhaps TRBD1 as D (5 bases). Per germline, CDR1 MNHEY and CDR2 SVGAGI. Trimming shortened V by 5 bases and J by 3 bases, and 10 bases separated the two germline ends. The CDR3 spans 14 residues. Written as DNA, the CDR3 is TGTGCCAGCAGTGCAGTCAGGGACACCGGGGAGCTGTTTTTT. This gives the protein CASSAVRDTGELFF.

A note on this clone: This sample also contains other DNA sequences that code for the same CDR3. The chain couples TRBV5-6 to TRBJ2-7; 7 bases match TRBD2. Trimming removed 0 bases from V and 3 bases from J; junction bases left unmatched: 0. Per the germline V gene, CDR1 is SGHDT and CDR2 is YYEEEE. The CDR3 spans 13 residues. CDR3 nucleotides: TGTGCCAGCAGCTTGGGGGGGGGCTACGAGCAGTACTTC. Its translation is CASSLGGGYEQYF.